This TCR beta chain comes out of a study of vaccination and CD4 T cells after COVID-19. Study information: Once diagnosed, patients had post-COVID samples drawn a median roughly 100 days later (range 35 to 161).

The CDR3 loop spans 12 amino acids. The germline V gene encodes CDR1 SEHNR and CDR2 FQNEAQ (reference sequence). Trimming cost V 6 bases and J 7 bases, with 10 bases left between them. In regard to this clonotype: The antigen remains undetermined.

The treatment denotes: roughly ten-day PBMC culture with coronavirus spike peptide pools or control peptides (ViraFEST assay). The Oncomine TCR Beta short-read assay sequenced DNA from cultured CD4+ T cells. Via MiXCR, TCRdb re-called the PCR reads, giving one row per CDR3 protein. Among around 12,000 distinct CDR3 sequences listed, 77% were seen once. The sequencing sample was made of CD4+ T cells from blood, cultured in vitro. The rearrangement links TRBV7-9 to TRBJ2-1, with unresolved D. The receptor comes from a human donor who had recovered from COVID-19. In DNA, the CDR3 is TGTGCCAGCAGTGTATGGGGAAATGAGCAGTTCTTC. It specifies CASSVWGNEQFF.